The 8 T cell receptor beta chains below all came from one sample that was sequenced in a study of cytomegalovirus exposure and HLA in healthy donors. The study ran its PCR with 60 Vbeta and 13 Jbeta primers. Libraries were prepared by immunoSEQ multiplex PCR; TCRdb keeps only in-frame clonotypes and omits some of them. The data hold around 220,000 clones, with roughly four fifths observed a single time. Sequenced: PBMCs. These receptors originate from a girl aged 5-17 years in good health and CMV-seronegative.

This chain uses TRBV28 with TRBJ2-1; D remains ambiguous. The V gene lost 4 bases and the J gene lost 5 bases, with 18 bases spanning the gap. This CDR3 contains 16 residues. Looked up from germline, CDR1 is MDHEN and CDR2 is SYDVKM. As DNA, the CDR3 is TGTGCCAGCAGTTCCTTCCCTCCCCCCGAGAACAATGAGCAGTTCTTC. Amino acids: CASSSFPPPENNEQFF.

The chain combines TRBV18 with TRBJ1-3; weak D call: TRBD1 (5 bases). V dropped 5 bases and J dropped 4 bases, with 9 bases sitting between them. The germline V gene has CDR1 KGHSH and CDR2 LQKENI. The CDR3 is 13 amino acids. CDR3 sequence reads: CASSAGLGNTIYF. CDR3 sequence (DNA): TGTGCCAGCTCAGCGGGGCTGGGAAACACCATATATTTT.

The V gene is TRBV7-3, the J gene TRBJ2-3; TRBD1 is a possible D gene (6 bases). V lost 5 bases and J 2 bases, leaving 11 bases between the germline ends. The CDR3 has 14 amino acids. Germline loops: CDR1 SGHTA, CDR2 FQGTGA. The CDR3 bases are TGTGCCAGCAGCAGGACAGCCCCCACAGATACGCAGTATTTT. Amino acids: CASSRTAPTDTQYF.

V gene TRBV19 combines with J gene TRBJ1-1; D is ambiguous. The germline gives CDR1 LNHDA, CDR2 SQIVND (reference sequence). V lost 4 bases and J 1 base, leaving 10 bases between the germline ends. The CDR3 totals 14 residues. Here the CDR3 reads CASSNRVKNTEAFF. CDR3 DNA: TGTGCCAGTAGTAACCGAGTGAAGAACACTGAAGCTTTCTTT.

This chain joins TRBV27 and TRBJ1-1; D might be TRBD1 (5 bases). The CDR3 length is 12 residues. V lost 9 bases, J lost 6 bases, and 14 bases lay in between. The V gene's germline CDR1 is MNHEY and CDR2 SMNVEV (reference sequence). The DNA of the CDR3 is TGTGCCAGTATGTCCTGGGGCGCTGAAGCTTTCTTT. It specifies CASMSWGAEAFF.

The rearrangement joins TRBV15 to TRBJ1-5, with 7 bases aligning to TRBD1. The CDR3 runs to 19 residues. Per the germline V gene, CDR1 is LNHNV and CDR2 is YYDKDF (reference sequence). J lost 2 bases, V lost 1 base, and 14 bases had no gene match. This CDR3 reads CATSRGVGQRSLGNQPQHF. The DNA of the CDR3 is TGTGCCACCAGCAGAGGGGTGGGACAGAGGTCCCTTGGCAATCAGCCCCAGCATTTT.

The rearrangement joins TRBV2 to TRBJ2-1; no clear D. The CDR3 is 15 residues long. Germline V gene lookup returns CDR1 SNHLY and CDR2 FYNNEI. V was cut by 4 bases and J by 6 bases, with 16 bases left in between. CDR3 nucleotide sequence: TGTGCCAGCAGTGCCGGCGGAGTAGGCGCCAATGAGCAGTTCTTC. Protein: CASSAGGVGANEQFF.

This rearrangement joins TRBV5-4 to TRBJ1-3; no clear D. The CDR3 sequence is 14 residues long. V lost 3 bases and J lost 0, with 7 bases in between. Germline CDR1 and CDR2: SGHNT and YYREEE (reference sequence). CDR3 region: CASSSASSGNTIYF. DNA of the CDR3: TGTGCCAGCAGCTCAGCGAGCTCTGGAAACACCATATATTTT.